One and the same sample provided the 17 T cell receptor beta chains below, sequenced in a study of blood T cell repertoires in COVID-19. TCRdb's table, derived via immunoSEQ multiplex PCR, lists solely in-frame clones and lacks some. The sample yields approximately 190,000 clones, approximately 90% seen once. The sequenced sample was peripheral blood. These receptors all come from a man in his 60s with active or convalescent COVID-19.

The CDR3 sequence: CASSARRGGISNEQFF. In DNA form, the CDR3 reads TGTGCCAGCAGTGCCCGCCGGGGGGGCATCAGCAATGAGCAGTTCTTC. The V and J genes are TRBV6-1 and TRBJ2-1, with 8 bases matching TRBD2. Germline V gene data show CDR1 as MNHNS and CDR2 as SASEGT. The CDR3 runs to 16 residues. J was trimmed by 6 bases and V by 4 bases; bases with no gene match: 11.

The V call is TRBV7-9, the J call TRBJ1-4; no clear D. The CDR3 sequence is 15 residues long. The germline V gene encodes CDR1 SEHNR and CDR2 FQNEAQ (reference sequence). Trimming shortened V by 0 bases and J by 7 bases, and 12 bases separated the two germline ends. This chain's CDR3 is CASSLARPPGEKLFF. CDR3 coding DNA: TGTGCCAGCAGCTTAGCGCGGCCCCCGGGTGAAAAACTGTTTTTT.

The chain combines TRBV28 with TRBJ2-3, with 10 bases that match TRBD2. CDR1 and CDR2 (germline): MDHEN, SYDVKM. Trimming cost V 3 bases and J 4 bases; bases outside gene matches: 10. CDR3 length: 17 residues. The CDR3 sequence: CASSFRIGSGGADTQYF. In DNA form, the CDR3 reads TGTGCCAGCAGTTTCCGGATAGGGAGCGGGGGGGCAGATACGCAGTATTTT.

The rearrangement uses TRBV9 and TRBJ2-3, with 9 nucleotides matching TRBD2. Germline V lookup: CDR1 SGDLS, CDR2 YYNGEE. V lost 0 bases and J lost 0; bases outside the gene matches: 5. This CDR3 contains 17 residues. This CDR3 is CASSVVGTSTSTDTQYF. The CDR3 DNA reads as TGTGCCAGCAGCGTAGTTGGGACTAGCACAAGCACAGATACGCAGTATTTT.

In DNA form, the CDR3 reads TGCGCCAGCAGCTTGGGACTGCTCACAGATACGCAGTATTTT. Residues: CASSLGLLTDTQYF. This chain uses TRBV5-1 with TRBJ2-3; D remains ambiguous. V was trimmed by 0 bases and J by 2 bases, leaving 7 bases between them. This CDR3 has 14 amino acids. Germline V lookup: CDR1 SGHRS, CDR2 YFSETQ.

This clone was observed a handful of times. The V call is TRBV6-5, the J call TRBJ1-1, with a tentative D call TRBD1 (6 bases). V was shortened by 6 bases and J by 1 base, with 12 bases between the two germline ends. The germline CDR1 and CDR2 sequences are MNHEY and SVGAGI. The CDR3 sequence is 14 residues long. Here the CDR3 reads CASSRDIRNTEAFF. For the CDR3, the DNA is TGTGCCAGCAGCCGGGACATCAGGAACACTGAAGCTTTCTTT.

This clone has just one count. The chain couples TRBV27 to TRBJ1-2, with D perhaps matching TRBD1 (6 bases). V was pared by 6 bases and J by 5 bases, with 16 bases between. This CDR3 spans 14 amino acids. The germline CDR1 and CDR2 sequences are MNHEY and SMNVEV (reference sequence). CDR3: CASRYQGSGYGYTF. The DNA of the CDR3 is TGTGCCAGCAGGTATCAGGGGTCAGGGTATGGCTACACCTTC.

The V gene is TRBV2, the J gene TRBJ2-1; possibly TRBD2 for D (7 bases). CDR1 is SNHLY, CDR2 FYNNEI, per germline. V was shortened by 7 bases and J by 15 bases, with 22 bases between the two germline ends. The CDR3 is 13 amino acids. The chain's CDR3 is CASMGGAQWMLFF. CDR3 DNA: TGTGCCAGCATGGGGGGGGCCCAGTGGATGTTGTTCTTC.

This clone was found once. Here the CDR3 reads CASRDLAGGYNEQFF. CDR3 coding DNA: TGCGCCAGCAGAGACCTAGCGGGGGGCTACAATGAGCAGTTCTTC. The V and J genes are TRBV5-1 and TRBJ2-1, with TRBD2 identical over 11 bases. V shed 5 bases and J 3 bases; nucleotides not matched to a gene: 4. The CDR3 covers 15 residues. Germline loops: CDR1 SGHRS, CDR2 YFSETQ. Combining the CDR3 with reference TRBV5-1 and TRBJ2-1 gives the whole variable domain KAGVTQTPRYLIKTRGQQVTLSCSPISGHRSVSWYQQTPGQGLQFLFEYFSETQRNKGNFPGRFSGRQFSNSRSEMNVSTLELGDSALYLCASRDLAGGYNEQFFGPGTRLTVL.

The CDR3 is CASSKGVGGSYEQYF. CDR3 nucleotide sequence: TGTGCCAGCAGCAAAGGGGTAGGGGGTTCCTACGAGCAGTACTTC. This chain joins TRBV21-1 and TRBJ2-7; no check of the table's D call, TRBD1, against the DNA was made. TRBV21-1 has pseudogene status. The CDR3 is made up of 15 amino acids.

The chain has TRBV28 and TRBJ2-7; D might be TRBD2 (6 bases). Looked up from germline, CDR1 is MDHEN and CDR2 is SYDVKM. The CDR3 has 14 residues. V gave up 2 bases and J gave up 5 bases, with 13 bases separating them. The CDR3: CASSLIGRSHEQYF. The CDR3 region has the DNA TGTGCCAGCAGTTTAATAGGGAGGTCCCACGAGCAGTACTTC.

The chain carries TRBV2 and TRBJ2-1; TRBD1 might be the D (5 bases). In germline, CDR1 is SNHLY, CDR2 FYNNEI. CDR3 length equals 10 residues. V lost 10 bases to trimming and J lost 6 bases, with 7 bases between them. CDR3 bases: TGTGCCACCCAGGGCAATGAGCAGTTCTTC. Its protein product is CATQGNEQFF.

V and J are TRBV6-1 and TRBJ1-5, with D hard to call. Trimming stripped 3 bases from V and 4 bases from J, with 13 bases between. CDR1 is MNHNS, CDR2 SASEGT, per germline. There are 15 residues in the CDR3. CDR3 DNA: TGTGCCAGCAGTGAGTTGACACCTAAAAATCAGCCCCAGCATTTT. Translating it yields CASSELTPKNQPQHF.

This chain links TRBV6-5 with TRBJ2-3, with D possibly TRBD1 on 6 matching bases. This CDR3 comprises 14 residues. V was shortened by 2 bases and J by 9 bases, with 15 bases between the two germline ends. Germline lookup yields CDR1 MNHEY and CDR2 SVGAGI. The CDR3, as DNA: TGTGCCAGCAGTTACCTCAACCCAGGGGCCACGCAGTATTTT. The encoded protein is CASSYLNPGATQYF.

The chain joins TRBV5-8 to TRBJ1-4, with 8 nucleotides matching TRBD1. This CDR3 is built from 16 residues. The V gene end was trimmed by 3 bases and the J gene end by 7 bases; junction bases not matched to a gene: 11. The germline V gene encodes CDR1 SGHTS and CDR2 YDEGEE. CDR3 sequence: CASSWGDRTTGEKLFF. CDR3 DNA: TGTGCCAGCAGCTGGGGGGACAGGACGACAGGTGAAAAACTGTTTTTT. Drawing the rest from reference TRBV5-8 and TRBJ1-4, the complete variable domain is EAGVTQSPTHLIKTRGQQATLRCSPISGHTSVYWYQQALGLGLQFLLWYDEGEERNRGNFPPRFSGRQFPNYSSELNVNALELEDSALYLCASSWGDRTTGEKLFFGSGTQLSVL.

The gene calls are TRBV5-1 and TRBJ2-5, with 9 bases aligning to TRBD2. Losses at the gene ends were 2 bases for V and 1 base for J; bases not matched to a gene: 6. Germline V lookup: CDR1 SGHRS, CDR2 YFSETQ. The CDR3 is made up of 16 amino acids. The CDR3 protein is CASSFGLAGLQETQYF. The CDR3, as DNA: TGCGCCAGCAGCTTCGGGCTAGCGGGGCTCCAAGAGACCCAGTACTTC.

The rearrangement uses TRBV14 and TRBJ1-1, with a tentative D call TRBD1 (6 bases). Germline V gives CDR1 SGHDN, CDR2 FVKESK. The CDR3 consists of 15 residues. V was trimmed by 1 base and J by 4 bases, leaving 13 bases between them. CDR3 amino acids: CASSQGQGRATEAFF. DNA for the CDR3: TGTGCCAGCAGCCAAGGTCAGGGGAGGGCCACTGAAGCTTTCTTT.